This T cell receptor beta chain was sequenced for a study of blood T cell repertoires in COVID-19. About the research overall: Acute and convalescent COVID-19 specimens originated in the United States, Italy and Spain. PBMCs, B-cell-depleted T cells, or T cells were the source of the cDNA or gDNA that made up the material.

Clones were sequenced by immunoSEQ multiplex PCR, and TCRdb holds only the in-frame ones, with some missing. This sample yields roughly 120,000 clones, of which approximately 80% are seen a single time; approximately 2% belongs to the top ten. The receptor was derived from a man aged 65 to 79 with acute or convalescent COVID-19. The source material was peripheral blood.

CDR3 region: CASSPGSADTQYF. CDR3 DNA sequence: TGCGCCAGCAGTCCGGGATCAGCAGATACGCAGTATTTT. This chain links TRBV5-1 with TRBJ2-3, with a possible D match to TRBD2 (5 bases). Per germline, CDR1 SGHRS and CDR2 YFSETQ. The ends were cut back, 5 bases at V and 4 bases at J, with 11 bases in the middle. The CDR3 has 13 amino acids.